This T cell receptor (beta chain) is from a study of T cell clonotyping in hematopoietic cell transplantation. Whole-study results and caveats: Recipient TCR diversity dropped after transplant; expanded clonotypes rose from day 30 to 180.

The length of the CDR3 is 16 residues. Germline V CDR1 and CDR2: SEHNR, FQNEAQ (reference sequence). Trimming cost V 5 bases and J 4 bases; bases outside gene matches: 12. This clone has a single count. Its antigen is unknown. Noted time point: recipient sample about 28 days before transplant, after cytoreduction. Profiled with immunoSEQ multiplex PCR; TCRdb holds only in-frame clones, not every one. The sample yields 5,000 to 6,000 clones, 85% seen once. The sequences come from peripheral blood mononuclear cells, collected before stem cell transplant. This sequence joins TRBV7-9 and TRBJ2-7; 9 bases align to TRBD1. This receptor was obtained from a man aged 55 to 70 with acute myeloid leukemia. Some clones in this sample may be carry-over from other donors' samples. This chain's CDR3 is CASSSTGGGLNYEQYF. In nucleotides, the CDR3 is TGTGCCAGCAGCAGTACAGGGGGCGGCTTAAATTACGAGCAGTACTTC.